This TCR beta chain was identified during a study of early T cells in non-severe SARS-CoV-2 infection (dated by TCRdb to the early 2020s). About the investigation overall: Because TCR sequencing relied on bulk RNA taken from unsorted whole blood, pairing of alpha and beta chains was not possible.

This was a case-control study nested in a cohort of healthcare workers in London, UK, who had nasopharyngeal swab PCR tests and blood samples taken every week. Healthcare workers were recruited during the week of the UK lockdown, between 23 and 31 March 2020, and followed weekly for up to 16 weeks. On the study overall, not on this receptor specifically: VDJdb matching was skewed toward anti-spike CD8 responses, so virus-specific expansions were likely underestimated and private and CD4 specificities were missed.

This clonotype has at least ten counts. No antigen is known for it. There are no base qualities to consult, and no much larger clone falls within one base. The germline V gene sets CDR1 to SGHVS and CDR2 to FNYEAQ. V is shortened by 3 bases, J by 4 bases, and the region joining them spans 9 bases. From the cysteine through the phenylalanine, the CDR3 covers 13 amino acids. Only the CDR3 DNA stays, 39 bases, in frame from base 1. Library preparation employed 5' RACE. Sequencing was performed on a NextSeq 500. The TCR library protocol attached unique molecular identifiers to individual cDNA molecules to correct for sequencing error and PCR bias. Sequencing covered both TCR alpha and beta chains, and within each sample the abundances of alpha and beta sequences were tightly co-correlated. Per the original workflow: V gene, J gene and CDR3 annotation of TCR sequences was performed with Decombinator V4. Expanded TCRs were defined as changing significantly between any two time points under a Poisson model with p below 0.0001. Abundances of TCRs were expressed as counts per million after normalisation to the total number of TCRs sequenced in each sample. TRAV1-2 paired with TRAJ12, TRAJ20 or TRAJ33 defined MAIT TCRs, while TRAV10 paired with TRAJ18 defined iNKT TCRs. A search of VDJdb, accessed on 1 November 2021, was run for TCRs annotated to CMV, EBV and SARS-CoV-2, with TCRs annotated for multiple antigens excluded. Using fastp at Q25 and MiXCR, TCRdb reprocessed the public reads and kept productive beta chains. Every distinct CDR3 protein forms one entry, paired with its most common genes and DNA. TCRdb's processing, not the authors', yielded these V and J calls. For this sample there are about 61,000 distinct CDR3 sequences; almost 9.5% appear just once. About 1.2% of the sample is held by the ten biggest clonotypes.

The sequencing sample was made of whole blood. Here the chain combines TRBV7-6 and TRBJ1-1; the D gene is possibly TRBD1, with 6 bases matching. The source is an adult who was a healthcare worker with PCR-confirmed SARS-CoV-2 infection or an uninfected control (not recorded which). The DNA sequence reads TGTGCCAGCAGCTTGACAGGTCCCACTGAAGCTTTCTTT. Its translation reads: CASSLTGPTEAFF. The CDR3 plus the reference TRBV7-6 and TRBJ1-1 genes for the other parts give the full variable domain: GAGVSQSPRYKVTKRGQDVALRCDPISGHVSLYWYRQALGQGPEFLTYFNYEAQQDKSGLPNDRFSAERPEGSISTLTIQRTEQRDSAMYRCASSLTGPTEAFFGQGTRLTVV.